The table lists the clone carrying this T cell receptor (beta chain) with a few counts. The data are from a study of blood T cells in healthy people across ages. It was with a sample-barcoded 5' primer and a J-beta primer mix that a second PCR of about 7 to 12 cycles was run. Every sample gave at least 3 million paired-end reads containing CDR3. TCRdb independently ran MiXCR on the 5' RACE reads; one entry per CDR3 protein. The sample has 650,000 to 1,000,000 distinct CDR3 sequences, roughly 34% seen once; the top ten hold 10% to 15%. Every sample had a minimum of 6.5 million PBMCs isolated. Unmatched junction bases numbered 4, after V lost 6 bases and J lost 0 bases. Germline CDR1 SGHTA, CDR2 FQGNSA. The CDR3 spans 16 residues.

The sequenced sample consisted of blood. The TCR comes from a man younger than 35 in good health. J is TRBJ2-3 and V is TRBV7-2, with 12 nucleotides matching TRBD2. DNA of the CDR3: TGTGCCAGCAGACTAGCGGGGGGCTCTAGCACAGATACGCAGTATTTT. Amino acid sequence: CASRLAGGSSTDTQYF.